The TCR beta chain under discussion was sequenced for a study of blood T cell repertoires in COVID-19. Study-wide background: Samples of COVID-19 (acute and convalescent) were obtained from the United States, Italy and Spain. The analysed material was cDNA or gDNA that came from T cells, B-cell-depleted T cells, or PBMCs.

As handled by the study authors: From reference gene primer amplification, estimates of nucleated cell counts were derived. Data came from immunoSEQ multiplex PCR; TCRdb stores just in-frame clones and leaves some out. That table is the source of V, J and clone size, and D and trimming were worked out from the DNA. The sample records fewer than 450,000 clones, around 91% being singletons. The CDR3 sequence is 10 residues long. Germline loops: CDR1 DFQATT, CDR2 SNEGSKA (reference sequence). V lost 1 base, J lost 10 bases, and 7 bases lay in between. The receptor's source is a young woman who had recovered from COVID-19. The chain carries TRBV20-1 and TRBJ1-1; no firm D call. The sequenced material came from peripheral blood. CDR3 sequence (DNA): TGCAGTGCTAGAGCCCCCATAGCTTTCTTT. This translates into CSARAPIAFF.